This is a list of T cell receptor beta chains from one sample in a study of blood T cells in healthy people across ages. TCRdb fed the 5' RACE reads into MiXCR, producing one record per CDR3 protein. The profile covers some 670,000 distinct CDR3 sequences, with more than 45% appearing a single time and 13% taken by the ten largest. Sequenced sample: blood. These receptors were collected from a woman of 80 years or more in good health. Each CDR3 is given with its conserved first and last residue. D genes are given only for firm matches. The size entry is marked missing in some rows and otherwise reads once, few, many or a size class.

V	J	size	D	CDR3	DNA
TRBV7-2	TRBJ2-4	.	TRBD2	CASSLSAAGRGVQYF	TGTGCCAGCAGCTTATCGGCGGCAGGCCGGGGGGTTCAGTACTTC
TRBV30	TRBJ1-1	.	TRBD1	CACTSGTALLGTEAFF	TGTGCCTGTACTTCCGGGACAGCCCTTTTGGGAACTGAAGCTTTCTTT
TRBV7-9	TRBJ1-5	few	.	CASSQTGTRNQPQHF	TGTGCCAGCAGCCAGACGGGAACAAGGAATCAGCCCCAGCATTTT
TRBV6-6	TRBJ1-1	few	.	CASSYGSNTEAFF	TGTGCCAGCAGTTACGGGAGTAACACTGAAGCTTTCTTT
TRBV12-3/TRBV12-4	TRBJ2-5	.	TRBD2	CASSAGEQETQYF	TGTGCCAGCAGTGCGGGGGAACAAGAGACCCAGTACTTC
TRBV18	TRBJ2-7	many	TRBD1	CASSLRTGLDNEQYF	TGTGCCAGCTCACTACGGACAGGTCTGGACAACGAGCAGTACTTC
TRBV7-9	TRBJ2-3	.	.	CAGSQAVDTQYF	TGTGCCGGCAGCCAAGCCGTAGATACGCAGTATTTT
TRBV3-1	TRBJ1-3	few	.	CASSQGPGGSGNTIYF	TGTGCCAGCAGCCAAGGGCCTGGGGGCTCTGGAAACACCATATATTTT
TRBV6-4	TRBJ2-3	.	TRBD2	CASSDRAGEGNTQYF	TGTGCCAGCAGTGACAGAGCGGGAGAGGGGAATACGCAGTATTTT
TRBV10-3	TRBJ1-5	.	.	CAISSGGSNQPQHF	TGTGCCATCAGTAGCGGAGGTAGCAATCAGCCCCAGCATTTT
TRBV6-2/TRBV6-3	TRBJ1-1	many	.	CASSPPGLNTEAFF	TGTGCCAGCAGTCCCCCAGGACTGAACACTGAAGCTTTCTTT
TRBV5-1	TRBJ1-3	few	TRBD1	CASSVGTVGNTIYF	TGCGCCAGCAGCGTAGGGACAGTAGGAAACACCATATATTTT
TRBV4-2	TRBJ2-5	.	TRBD2	CASSPHGSGGQETQYF	TGTGCCAGCAGCCCACACGGTAGCGGGGGGCAAGAGACCCAGTACTTC
TRBV28	TRBJ2-7	.	TRBD2	CASSSSRDYIYEQYF	TGTGCCAGCAGTTCATCCCGGGACTACATCTACGAGCAGTACTTC
TRBV12-3/TRBV12-4	TRBJ2-7	.	.	CASSSMEWRGEQYF	TGTGCCAGCAGTTCGATGGAGTGGCGCGGCGAGCAGTACTTC
TRBV3-1	TRBJ2-3	.	TRBD2	CASSLKRGATDTQYF	TGTGCCAGCAGCCTTAAGCGGGGGGCAACAGATACGCAGTATTTT
TRBV6-6	TRBJ2-7	.	.	CASSQRDSAYEQYF	TGTGCCAGCAGCCAACGGGACTCGGCCTACGAGCAGTACTTC
TRBV5-1	TRBJ1-1	many	.	CASSFTGGTEAFF	TGCGCCAGCAGCTTTACGGGGGGCACTGAAGCTTTCTTT
TRBV7-8	TRBJ2-5	.	.	CASSLVAALLGETQYF	TGTGCCAGCAGCTTAGTTGCGGCACTCCTGGGGGAGACCCAGTACTTC
TRBV24-1	TRBJ2-1	many	.	CATSDLSGPNEQFF	TGTGCCACCAGTGATTTGTCGGGACCCAATGAGCAGTTCTTC
TRBV29-1	TRBJ2-2	few	.	CSVEGEMSGELFF	TGCAGCGTTGAAGGGGAAATGAGCGGGGAGCTGTTTTTT
TRBV12-3/TRBV12-4	TRBJ2-3	.	.	CASSFGDGGRFGADTQYF	TGTGCCAGCAGTTTCGGCGATGGCGGCAGATTCGGCGCAGATACGCAGTATTTT
TRBV20-1	TRBJ2-7	many	.	CSARSSSEQYF	TGCAGTGCTAGATCGTCCTCTGAGCAGTACTTC
TRBV7-2	TRBJ1-2	few	.	CASSVRGVIYGYTF	TGTGCCAGCAGCGTAAGGGGGGTTATATATGGCTACACCTTC